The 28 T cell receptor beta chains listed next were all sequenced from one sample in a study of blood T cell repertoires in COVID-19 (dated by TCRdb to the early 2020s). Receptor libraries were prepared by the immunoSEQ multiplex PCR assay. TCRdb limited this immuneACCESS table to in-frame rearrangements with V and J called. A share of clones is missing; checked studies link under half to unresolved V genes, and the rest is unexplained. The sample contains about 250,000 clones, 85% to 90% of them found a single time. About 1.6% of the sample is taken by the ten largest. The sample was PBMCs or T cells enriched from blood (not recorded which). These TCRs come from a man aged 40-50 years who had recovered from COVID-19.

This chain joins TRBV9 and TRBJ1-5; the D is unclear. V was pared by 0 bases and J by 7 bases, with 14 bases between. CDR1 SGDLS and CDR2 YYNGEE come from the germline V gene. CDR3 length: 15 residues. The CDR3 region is CASSVDGSPRQPQHF. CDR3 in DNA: TGTGCCAGCAGCGTAGATGGGTCCCCCAGGCAGCCCCAGCATTTT.

The CDR3 coding sequence is TGTGCCAGCAGTGGCGTTCGGGACTACACAGATACGCAGTATTTT. Translated: CASSGVRDYTDTQYF. The gene calls are TRBV2 and TRBJ2-3; 7 nucleotides match TRBD2. The CDR3 totals 15 residues. Trimming removed 4 bases from V and 2 bases from J; junction bases left unmatched: 6. Germline lookup yields CDR1 SNHLY and CDR2 FYNNEI.

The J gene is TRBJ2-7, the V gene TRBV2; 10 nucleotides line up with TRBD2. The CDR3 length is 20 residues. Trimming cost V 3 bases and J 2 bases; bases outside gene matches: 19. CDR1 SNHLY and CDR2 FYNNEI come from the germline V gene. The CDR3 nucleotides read TGTGCCAGCAGTGACCCCCGGGACAGATTTAGCGGGGGGCTGACCTACGAGCAGTACTTC. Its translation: CASSDPRDRFSGGLTYEQYF.

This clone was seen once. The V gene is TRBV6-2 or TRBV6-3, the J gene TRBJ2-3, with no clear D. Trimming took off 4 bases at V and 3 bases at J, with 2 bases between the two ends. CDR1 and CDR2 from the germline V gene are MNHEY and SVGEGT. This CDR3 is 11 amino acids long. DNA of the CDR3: TGTGCCAGCAGTTCTACAGATACGCAGTATTTT. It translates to CASSSTDTQYF.

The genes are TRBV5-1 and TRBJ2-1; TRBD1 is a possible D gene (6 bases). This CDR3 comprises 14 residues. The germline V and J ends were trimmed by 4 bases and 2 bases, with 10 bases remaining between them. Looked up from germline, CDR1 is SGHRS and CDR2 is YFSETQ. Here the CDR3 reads CASSPQGPYNEQFF. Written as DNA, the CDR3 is TGCGCCAGCAGCCCACAGGGTCCCTACAATGAGCAGTTCTTC.

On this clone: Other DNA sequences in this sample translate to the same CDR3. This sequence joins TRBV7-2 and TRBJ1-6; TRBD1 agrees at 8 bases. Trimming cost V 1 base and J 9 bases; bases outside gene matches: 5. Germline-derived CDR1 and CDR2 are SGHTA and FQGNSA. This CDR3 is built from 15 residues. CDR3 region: CASSLGQGYRSPLHF. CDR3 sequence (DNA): TGTGCCAGCAGCTTAGGACAGGGGTATCGTTCACCCCTCCACTTT.

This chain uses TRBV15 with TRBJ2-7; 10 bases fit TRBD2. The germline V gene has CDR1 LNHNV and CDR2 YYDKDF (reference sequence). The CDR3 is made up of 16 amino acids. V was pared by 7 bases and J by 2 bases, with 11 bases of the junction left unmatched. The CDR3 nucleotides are TGTGCCACCACATTGTCTCTAGCGGGGGTCCCCTACGAGCAGTACTTC. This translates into CATTLSLAGVPYEQYF. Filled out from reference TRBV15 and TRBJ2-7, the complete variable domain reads DAMVIQNPRYQVTQFGKPVTLSCSQTLNHNVMYWYQQKSSQAPKLLFHYYDKDFNNEADTPDNFQSRRPNTSFCFLDIRSPGLGDTAMYLCATTLSLAGVPYEQYFGPGTRLTVT.

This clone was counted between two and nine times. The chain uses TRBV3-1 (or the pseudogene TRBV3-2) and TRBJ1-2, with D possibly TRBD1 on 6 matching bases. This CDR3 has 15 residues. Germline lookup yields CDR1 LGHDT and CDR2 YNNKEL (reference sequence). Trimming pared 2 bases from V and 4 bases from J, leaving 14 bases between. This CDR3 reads CASSQSSRGSYGYTF. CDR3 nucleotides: TGTGCCAGCAGCCAATCTTCCAGGGGAAGCTATGGCTACACCTTC.

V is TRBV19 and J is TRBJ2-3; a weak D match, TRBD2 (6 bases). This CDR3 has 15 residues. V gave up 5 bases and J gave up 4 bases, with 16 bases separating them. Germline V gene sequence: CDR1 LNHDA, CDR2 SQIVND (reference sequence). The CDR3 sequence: CASSYAGIPPDTQYF. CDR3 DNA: TGTGCCAGTAGTTATGCGGGGATCCCCCCAGATACGCAGTATTTT.

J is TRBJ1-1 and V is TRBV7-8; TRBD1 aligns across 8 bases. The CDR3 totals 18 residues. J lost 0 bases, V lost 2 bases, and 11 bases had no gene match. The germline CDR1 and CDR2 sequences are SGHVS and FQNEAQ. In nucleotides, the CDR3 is TGTGCCAGCAGCTTAACCACACCGGGACAGGACATGAACACTGAAGCTTTCTTT. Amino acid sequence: CASSLTTPGQDMNTEAFF.

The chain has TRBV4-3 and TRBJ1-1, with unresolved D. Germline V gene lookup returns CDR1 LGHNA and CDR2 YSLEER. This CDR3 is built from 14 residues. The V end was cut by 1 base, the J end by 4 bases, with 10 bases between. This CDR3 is CASSQAGPVTEAFF. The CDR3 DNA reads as TGCGCCAGCAGCCAAGCTGGCCCCGTCACTGAAGCTTTCTTT.

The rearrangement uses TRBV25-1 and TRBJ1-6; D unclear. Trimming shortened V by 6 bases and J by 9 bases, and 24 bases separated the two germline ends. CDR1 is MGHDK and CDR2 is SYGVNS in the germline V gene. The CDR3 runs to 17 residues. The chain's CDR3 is CASSEGPWTGRGSPLHF. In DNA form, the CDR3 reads TGTGCCAGCAGCGAAGGACCCTGGACCGGGCGGGGTTCACCCCTCCACTTT.

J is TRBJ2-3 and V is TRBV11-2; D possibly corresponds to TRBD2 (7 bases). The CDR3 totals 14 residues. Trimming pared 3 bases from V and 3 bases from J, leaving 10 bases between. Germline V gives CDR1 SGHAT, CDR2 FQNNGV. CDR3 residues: CASSLGGATDTQYF. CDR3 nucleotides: TGTGCCAGCAGCTTGGGGGGGGCGACAGATACGCAGTATTTT. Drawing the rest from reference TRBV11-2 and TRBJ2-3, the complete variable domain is EAGVAQSPRYKIIEKRQSVAFWCNPISGHATLYWYQQILGQGPKLLIQFQNNGVVDDSQLPKDRFSAERLKGVDSTLKIQPAKLEDSAVYLCASSLGGATDTQYFGPGTRLTVL.

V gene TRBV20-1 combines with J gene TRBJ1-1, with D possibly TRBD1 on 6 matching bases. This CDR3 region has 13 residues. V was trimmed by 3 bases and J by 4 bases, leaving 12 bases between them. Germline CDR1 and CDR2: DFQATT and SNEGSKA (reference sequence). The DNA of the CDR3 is TGCAGTGCTAGTCGGGGGGCTGGCACTGAAGCTTTCTTT. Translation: CSASRGAGTEAFF.

The DNA of the CDR3 is TGCGCCAGCAGCCAAGGAGGCCGGGGATCGAATGAAAAACTGTTTTTT. Its protein is CASSQGGRGSNEKLFF. V gene TRBV4-1 combines with J gene TRBJ1-4; no definite D call. CDR3 length equals 16 residues. Trimming took 1 base from V and 5 from J, leaving 14 bases between them. The V gene's germline CDR1 is MGHRA and CDR2 YSYEKL.

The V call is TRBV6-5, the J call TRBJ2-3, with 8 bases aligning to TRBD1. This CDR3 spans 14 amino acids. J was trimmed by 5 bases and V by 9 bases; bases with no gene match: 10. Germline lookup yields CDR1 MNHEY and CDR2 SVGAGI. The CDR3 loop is CASLPRGREDTQYF. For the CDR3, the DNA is TGTGCCAGTCTACCCAGGGGGCGGGAAGATACGCAGTATTTT.

This CDR3 is CASSQNPGLSTDTQYF. CDR3 DNA: TGTGCCAGCAGCCAGAATCCGGGACTTAGCACAGATACGCAGTATTTT. J is TRBJ2-3 and V is TRBV3-1 (or the pseudogene TRBV3-2); a weak D match, TRBD2 (6 bases). The germline V gene has CDR1 LGHDT and CDR2 YNNKEL (reference sequence). Deletions cut 3 bases from V and 0 bases from J, with 13 bases between. The CDR3 runs 16 residues.

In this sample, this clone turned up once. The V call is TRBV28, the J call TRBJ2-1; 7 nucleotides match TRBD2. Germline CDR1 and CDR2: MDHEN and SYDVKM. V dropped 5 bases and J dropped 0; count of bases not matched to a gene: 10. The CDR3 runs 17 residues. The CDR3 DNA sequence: TGTGCCAGCAGTCCATTAGCGGGTTGGAGCTCCTACAATGAGCAGTTCTTC. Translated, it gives CASSPLAGWSSYNEQFF.

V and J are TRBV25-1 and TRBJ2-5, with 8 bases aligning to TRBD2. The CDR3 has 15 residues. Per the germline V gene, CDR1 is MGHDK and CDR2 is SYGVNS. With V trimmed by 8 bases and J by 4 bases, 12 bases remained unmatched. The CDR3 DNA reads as TGTGCCAGCCGCCCGAGGGCCAGCGGGGGAGAGACCCAGTACTTC. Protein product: CASRPRASGGETQYF.

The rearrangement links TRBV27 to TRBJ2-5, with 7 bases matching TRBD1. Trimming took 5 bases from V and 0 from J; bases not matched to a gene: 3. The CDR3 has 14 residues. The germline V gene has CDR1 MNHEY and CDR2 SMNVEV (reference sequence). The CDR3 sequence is CASSDREYQETQYF. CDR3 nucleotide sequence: TGTGCCAGCAGTGACAGGGAGTACCAAGAGACCCAGTACTTC.

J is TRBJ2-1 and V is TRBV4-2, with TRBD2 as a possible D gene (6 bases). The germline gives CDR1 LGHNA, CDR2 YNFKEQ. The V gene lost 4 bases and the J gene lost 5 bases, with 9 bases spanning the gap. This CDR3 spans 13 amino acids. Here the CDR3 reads CASSLRRDNEQFF. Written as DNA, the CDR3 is TGTGCCAGCAGCCTTCGGAGGGACAATGAGCAGTTCTTC.

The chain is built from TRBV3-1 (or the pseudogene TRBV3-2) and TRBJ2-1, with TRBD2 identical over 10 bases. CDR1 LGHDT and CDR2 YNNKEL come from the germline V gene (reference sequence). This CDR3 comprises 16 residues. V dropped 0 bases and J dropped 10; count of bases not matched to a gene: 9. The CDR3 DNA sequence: TGTGCCAGCAGCCAAGATGCTAGCGGGGGTCTCAAGGAGCAGTTCTTC. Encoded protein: CASSQDASGGLKEQFF.

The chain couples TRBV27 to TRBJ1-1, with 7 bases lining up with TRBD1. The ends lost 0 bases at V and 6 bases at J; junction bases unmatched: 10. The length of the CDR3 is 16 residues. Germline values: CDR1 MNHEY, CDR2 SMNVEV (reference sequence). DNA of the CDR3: TGTGCCAGCAGTTTATCCTATTCACAGGGGCGGTCTGAAGCTTTCTTT. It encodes CASSLSYSQGRSEAFF.

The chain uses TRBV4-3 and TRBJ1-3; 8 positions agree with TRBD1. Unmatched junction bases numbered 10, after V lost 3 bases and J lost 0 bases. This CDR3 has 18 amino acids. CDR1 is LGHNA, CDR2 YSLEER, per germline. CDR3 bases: TGCGCCAGCAGCCACGGGACAGGAGGAGGGGACTCTGGAAACACCATATATTTT. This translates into CASSHGTGGGDSGNTIYF.

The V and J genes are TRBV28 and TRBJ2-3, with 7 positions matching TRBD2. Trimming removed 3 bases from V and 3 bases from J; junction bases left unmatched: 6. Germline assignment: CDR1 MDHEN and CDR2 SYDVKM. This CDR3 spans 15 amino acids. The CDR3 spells CASSLETSWTDTQYF. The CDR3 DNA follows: TGTGCCAGCAGTTTGGAGACTAGCTGGACAGATACGCAGTATTTT.

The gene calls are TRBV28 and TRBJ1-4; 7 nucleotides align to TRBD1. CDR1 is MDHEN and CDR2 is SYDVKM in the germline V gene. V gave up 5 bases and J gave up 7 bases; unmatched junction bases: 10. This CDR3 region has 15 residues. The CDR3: CASSLHRGGGEKLFF. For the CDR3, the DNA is TGTGCCAGCAGTCTCCACAGGGGAGGAGGTGAAAAACTGTTTTTT.

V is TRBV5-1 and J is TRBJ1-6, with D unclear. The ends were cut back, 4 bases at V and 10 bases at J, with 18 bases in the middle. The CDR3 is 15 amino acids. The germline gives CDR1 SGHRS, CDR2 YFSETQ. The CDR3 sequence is CASSRSVEDGSPLHF. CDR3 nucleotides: TGCGCCAGCAGCCGAAGCGTGGAGGATGGATCACCCCTCCACTTT.

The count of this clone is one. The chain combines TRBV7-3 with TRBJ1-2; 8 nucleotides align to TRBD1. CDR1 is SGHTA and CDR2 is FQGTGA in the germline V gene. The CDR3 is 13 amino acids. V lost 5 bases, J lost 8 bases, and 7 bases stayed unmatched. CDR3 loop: CASSRQGRRGYTF. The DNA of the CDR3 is TGTGCCAGCAGCCGACAGGGGCGGAGGGGCTACACCTTC.